This TCR beta chain was obtained from a study of T cells in Graves' hyperthyroidism and ophthalmopathy. The CDR3 loop spans 16 amino acids. The ends lost 2 bases at V and 3 bases at J; junction bases unmatched: 3. CDR1 is SGHDT and CDR2 is YYEEEE in the germline V gene. This clonotype was detected ten times or more. TCR beta CDR3 region amplification was performed from RNA transcripts. An initial round of RT-PCR targeting the TCR CDR3 relied on the HTBI primer set. TCRdb independently ran MiXCR on the multiplex PCR reads; one entry per CDR3 protein. The sample has about 400,000 distinct CDR3 sequences, about 13% seen once.

The clonotype comes from a woman younger than 30 with Graves' hyperthyroidism. The sequenced material came from blood. The chain recombines TRBV5-6 with TRBJ2-5; 14 nucleotides agree with TRBD2. The CDR3 protein is CASSLGTSGSEETQYF. The CDR3 DNA follows: TGTGCCAGCAGCTTAGGGACTAGCGGGAGTGAAGAGACCCAGTACTTC. The full variable domain, with the rest looked up from reference TRBV5-6 and TRBJ2-5, is DAGVTQSPTHLIKTRGQQVTLRCSPKSGHDTVSWYQQALGQGPQFIFQYYEEEERQRGNFPDRFSGHQFPNYSSELNVNALLLGDSALYLCASSLGTSGSEETQYFGPGTRLLVL.